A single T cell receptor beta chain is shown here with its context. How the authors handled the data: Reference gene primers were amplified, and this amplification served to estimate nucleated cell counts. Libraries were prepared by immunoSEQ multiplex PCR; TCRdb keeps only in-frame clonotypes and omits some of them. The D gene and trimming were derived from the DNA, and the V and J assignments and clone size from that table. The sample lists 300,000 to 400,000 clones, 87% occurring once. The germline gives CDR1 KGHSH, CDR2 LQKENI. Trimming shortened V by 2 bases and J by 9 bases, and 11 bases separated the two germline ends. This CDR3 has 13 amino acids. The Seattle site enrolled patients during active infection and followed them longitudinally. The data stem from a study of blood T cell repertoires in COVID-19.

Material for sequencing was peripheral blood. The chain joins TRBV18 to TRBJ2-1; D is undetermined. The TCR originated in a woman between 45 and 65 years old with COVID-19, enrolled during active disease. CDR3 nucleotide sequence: TGTGCCAGCTCACCATATGAGCTCGGTGAGCAGTTCTTC. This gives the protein CASSPYELGEQFF.